Listed below are T cell receptor beta chains from one sample, sequenced in a study of blood T cell repertoires in COVID-19. The assay was immunoSEQ multiplex PCR, and TCRdb's table has in-frame clones only and misses some. The table shows some 130,000 clones, with roughly 81% occurring only once. Sequenced material: peripheral blood. Receptor source: a human donor in a cohort sampled during active COVID-19. CDR3s include the opening cysteine and the closing phenylalanine or tryptophan. A D gene is named only where the DNA matches it firmly. Clone size is shown for a subset of rows, as once, few, many or a class of expanded clone.

d_gene | abundance | len | j_gene | v_gene | CDR3aa | CDR3nt
- | - | 15 | TRBJ1-1 | TRBV6-5 | CASRRTGNGDTEAFF | TGTGCCAGCAGGCGCACAGGGAACGGGGACACTGAAGCTTTCTTT
TRBD1 | few | 19 | TRBJ1-2 | TRBV23-1 | CASSHKIRDRGNRLNGYTF | TGCGCCAGCAGTCACAAAATTCGGGACAGGGGTAATAGGCTTAATGGCTACACCTTC
- | few | 12 | TRBJ2-3 | TRBV5-6 | CASSPNTDTQYF | TGTGCCAGCAGCCCAAACACAGATACGCAGTATTTT
- | - | 13 | TRBJ1-1 | TRBV27 | CASSLPGAAEAFF | TGTGCCAGCAGTTTACCGGGTGCGGCTGAAGCTTTCTTT
TRBD1 | - | 15 | TRBJ1-2 | TRBV19 | CASSLDRALLLGYTF | TGTGCCAGTAGTCTCGACAGGGCGCTTCTATTGGGCTACACCTTC
- | - | 15 | TRBJ1-3 | TRBV9 | CASSVGAISGNTIYF | TGTGCCAGCAGCGTAGGTGCGATCTCTGGAAACACCATATATTTT
- | - | 15 | TRBJ1-5 | TRBV3-1/TRBV3-2 | CASSQDLTEGRPQHF | TGTGCCAGCAGCCAAGATCTCACAGAAGGTCGGCCCCAGCATTTT
- | - | 14 | TRBJ1-5 | TRBV4-1 | CASSHSGGNQPQHF | TGCGCCAGCAGCCACTCGGGGGGCAATCAGCCCCAGCATTTT
- | - | 15 | TRBJ2-3 | TRBV5-6 | CASSKRQVHTDTQYF | TGTGCCAGCAGCAAGCGACAGGTCCACACAGATACGCAGTATTTT
- | - | 15 | TRBJ1-2 | TRBV30 | CAWRTGGGSNYGYTF | TGTGCCTGGAGGACTGGGGGGGGCTCTAACTATGGCTACACCTTC
TRBD2 | - | 18 | TRBJ2-5 | TRBV10-1 | CASTRRTSGGVLGETQYF | TGCGCCAGCACTCGACGGACTAGCGGGGGGGTGTTAGGAGAGACCCAGTACTTC
- | - | 12 | TRBJ1-1 | TRBV5-6 | CVSSLVRAKAFF | TGTGTCAGCAGCTTGGTGAGGGCGAAAGCTTTCTTT
- | - | 14 | TRBJ2-2 | TRBV14 | CASSQGIQGRELFF | TGTGCCAGCAGCCAAGGAATTCAGGGAAGGGAGCTGTTTTTT
- | - | 13 | TRBJ2-7 | TRBV4-1 | CASSLREDYEQYF | TGCGCCAGCAGCCTCAGGGAGGACTACGAGCAGTACTTC
TRBD2 | once | 16 | TRBJ2-5 | TRBV18 | CASSPPSGGAWETQYF | TGTGCCAGCTCACCACCGAGCGGGGGGGCCTGGGAGACCCAGTACTTC
TRBD1 | - | 14 | TRBJ1-1 | TRBV20-1 | CSASGQATNTEAFF | TGCAGTGCTAGTGGACAGGCGACGAACACTGAAGCTTTCTTT
TRBD2 | - | 15 | TRBJ2-1 | TRBV3-1/TRBV3-2 | CASSTRGGAAVEQFF | TGTGCCAGCAGCACCCGGGGGGGGGCTGCCGTTGAGCAGTTCTTC
- | few | 14 | TRBJ1-1 | TRBV4-1 | CASSQDNRNTEAFF | TGCGCCAGCAGCCAAGACAACAGAAACACTGAAGCTTTCTTT
TRBD1 | - | 16 | TRBJ1-1 | TRBV19 | CASSETGTGMNTEAFF | TGTGCCAGTAGCGAAACCGGGACAGGGATGAACACTGAAGCTTTCTTT
- | - | 14 | TRBJ2-7 | TRBV29-1 | CSVSPGQKPNEQYF | TGCAGCGTCTCACCGGGACAAAAACCCAACGAGCAGTACTTC
- | - | 11 | TRBJ2-7 | TRBV20-1 | CSASESYEQYF | TGCAGTGCTTCCGAGTCCTACGAGCAGTACTTC
TRBD1 | - | 15 | TRBJ1-1 | TRBV6-6 | CASSLKNRGGTEAFF | TGTGCCAGCAGCCTTAAGAACAGGGGCGGCACTGAAGCTTTCTTT
- | - | 15 | TRBJ1-2 | TRBV5-1 | CASRAGQPSTYGYTF | TGCGCCAGCAGGGCAGGACAGCCCTCAACCTATGGCTACACCTTC
- | once | 16 | TRBJ2-7 | TRBV18 | CASSPPGSRESYEQYF | TGTGCCAGCTCCCCTCCCGGTAGCAGGGAATCCTACGAGCAGTACTTC
- | - | 12 | TRBJ2-1 | TRBV6-2/TRBV6-3 | CASSRRDNEQFF | TGTGCCAGCAGCCGTCGCGACAATGAGCAGTTCTTC
TRBD1 | - | 15 | TRBJ1-2 | TRBV28 | CASSPQSGGHYGYTF | TGTGCCAGCAGTCCACAATCAGGGGGCCACTATGGCTACACCTTC
TRBD1 | - | 16 | TRBJ2-7 | TRBV18 | CASSRDRGEKNYEQYF | TGTGCCAGCTCCCGCGACAGGGGGGAAAAAAACTACGAGCAGTACTTC
- | - | 13 | TRBJ1-2 | TRBV7-9 | CASSVGQNYGYTF | TGTGCCAGCAGCGTCGGACAGAACTATGGCTACACCTTC
- | - | 11 | TRBJ2-3 | TRBV14 | CASSPGDTQYF | TGTGCCAGCAGCCCAGGCGATACGCAGTATTTT
- | - | 16 | TRBJ1-5 | TRBV27 | CASRPSPRGGNQPQHF | TGTGCCAGCAGACCGAGCCCCAGGGGCGGCAATCAGCCCCAGCATTTT
- | - | 11 | TRBJ2-5 | TRBV6-1 | CASSEGGSQYF | TGTGCCAGCAGTGAAGGTGGCTCCCAGTACTTC
- | - | 15 | TRBJ2-7 | TRBV19 | CASSRDLPSSYEQYF | TGTGCCAGTAGTAGGGACTTACCGAGCTCCTACGAGCAGTACTTC
- | - | 15 | TRBJ1-1 | TRBV30 | CAWAPLRSLRGEAFF | TGTGCCTGGGCCCCCCTCCGGTCCTTAAGGGGTGAAGCTTTCTTT
- | - | 13 | TRBJ1-1 | TRBV7-6 | CASSSNMNTEAFF | TGTGCCAGCAGCTCCAACATGAACACTGAAGCTTTCTTT
TRBD1 | - | 15 | TRBJ2-5 | TRBV6-1 | CASSDQAGGGKKRHF | TGTGCCAGCAGTGACCAAGCAGGGGGCGGGAAAAAACGGCACTTC
- | - | 12 | TRBJ2-2 | TRBV12-5 | CASVLNTGELFF | TGTGCTAGTGTACTAAACACCGGGGAGCTGTTTTTT
- | - | 14 | TRBJ2-7 | TRBV13 | CASSFRQAIRGQYF | TGTGCCAGCAGTTTCCGACAGGCGATCCGGGGGCAGTACTTC
TRBD1 | - | 16 | TRBJ2-2 | TRBV4-1 | CASSFQPGTGAGELFF | TGCGCCAGCAGCTTCCAGCCCGGGACAGGGGCCGGGGAGCTGTTTTTT
- | - | 14 | TRBJ1-1 | TRBV6-5 | CASSPGQANTEAFF | TGTGCCAGCAGTCCAGGGCAAGCGAACACTGAAGCTTTCTTT
TRBD1 | - | 14 | TRBJ2-7 | TRBV20-1 | CSASFLGQGYEQYF | TGCAGTGCTAGTTTTTTGGGACAGGGGTACGAGCAGTACTTC